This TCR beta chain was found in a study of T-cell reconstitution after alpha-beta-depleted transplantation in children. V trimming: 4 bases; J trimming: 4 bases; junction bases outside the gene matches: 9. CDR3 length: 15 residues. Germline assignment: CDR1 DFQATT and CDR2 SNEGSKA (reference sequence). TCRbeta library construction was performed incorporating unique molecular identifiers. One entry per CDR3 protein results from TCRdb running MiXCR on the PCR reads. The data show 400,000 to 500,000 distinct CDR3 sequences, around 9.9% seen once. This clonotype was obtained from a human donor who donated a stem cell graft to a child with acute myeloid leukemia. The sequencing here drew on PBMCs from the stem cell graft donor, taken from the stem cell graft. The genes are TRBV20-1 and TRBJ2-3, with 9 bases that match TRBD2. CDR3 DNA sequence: TGCAGTGCTACCGTTAGCGGGAGACCCTCAGATACGCAGTATTTT. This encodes CSATVSGRPSDTQYF.